Listed below are T cell receptor beta chains from one sample, sequenced in a study of technical replicates of blood from several donors. Using immunoSEQ multiplex PCR, the repertoire was profiled, and TCRdb retains in-frame clones only, with some absent. Here the sample spans roughly 61,000 clones, almost 97% being singletons. The material sequenced was T cells isolated from PBMCs. These receptors came from a human donor in good health. Both conserved end residues are trimmed from each CDR3.

v_call	j_call	cdr3_aa
TRBV28	TRBJ1-5	ASSHLGQAYQPQH
TRBV29-1	TRBJ2-1	SPRTGDEQF
TRBV28	TRBJ2-7	ASSFLSKPYEQY
TRBV7-8	TRBJ2-3	ASTRLAQSTDTQY
TRBV28	TRBJ2-3	ASSLFEGANPYTDTQY
TRBV11-3	TRBJ2-5	ASSLALTSGGAEETQY
TRBV29-1	TRBJ1-3	SVGSSEEGNTIY
TRBV7-6	TRBJ1-5	ASSLGRGGQGKGNQPQH
TRBV2	TRBJ2-7	ASTTPEVLEYEQY
TRBV5-6	TRBJ1-6	ASSLTAGSPLH
TRBV4-1	TRBJ1-2	ASSPYRVYYGYT
TRBV5-1	TRBJ2-3	ASQPTGTDTQY
TRBV9	TRBJ1-1	ASSPTGENTEAF
TRBV7-6	TRBJ2-7	ASSKTSGGPLYEQY
TRBV7-9	TRBJ2-1	ASSFAGTGIHEQF